Below are 28 T cell receptor beta chains sequenced from a single sample in a study of response to subunit inactivated influenza vaccine. TCRdb used MiXCR to reprocess the RT-PCR reads, holding one entry per CDR3 protein. The table lists approximately 520,000 distinct CDR3 sequences, approximately 24% of them singletons, with 1.9% in the top ten. Here the sequenced sample was CD4+ T cells sorted from PBMCs, taken about 5 days after vaccination. Receptor source: a man in his forties or fifties who received an inactivated influenza vaccine.

V and J are TRBV2 and TRBJ1-2; tentative D call: TRBD1 (5 bases). Germline assignment: CDR1 SNHLY and CDR2 FYNNEI. This CDR3 is 14 amino acids long. The germline V and J ends were trimmed by 7 bases and 7 bases, with 19 bases remaining between them. As DNA, the CDR3 is TGTGCCAGCATAGGTGGCTCGGCAGGGCCTGGCTACACCTTC. Its translation: CASIGGSAGPGYTF.

This chain uses TRBV9 with TRBJ1-1; no definite D call. This CDR3 has 18 residues. Trimming left V 0 bases short and J 2 bases short, with 20 bases between. Germline lookup yields CDR1 SGDLS and CDR2 YYNGEE. CDR3 amino acids: CASSVAPALQVDNTEAFF. The CDR3 nucleotides read TGTGCCAGCAGCGTAGCTCCCGCTCTTCAAGTGGACAACACTGAAGCTTTCTTT.

This chain connects TRBV5-1 to TRBJ2-2, with D hard to call. V lost 0 bases, J lost 0 bases, and 6 bases lay in between. Germline CDR1 reads SGHRS; CDR2 reads YFSETQ. The CDR3 runs to 15 residues. CDR3 residues: CASSLDGSNTGELFF. The CDR3 DNA reads as TGCGCCAGCAGCTTGGACGGCTCGAACACCGGGGAGCTGTTTTTT.

This sequence joins TRBV12-3 or TRBV12-4 and TRBJ2-1, with D perhaps matching TRBD1 (6 bases). Trimming removed 6 bases at V and 4 bases at J, with 22 bases between. The CDR3 totals 17 residues. The CDR3, as DNA: TGTGCCAGCAGCTCGTCGGACCCGGGACAATCATACAATGAGCAGTTCTTC. It encodes CASSSSDPGQSYNEQFF.

There are a few counts of this clonotype. The CDR3 reads CASSIRTSGAGTDTQYF. The CDR3, as DNA: TGTGCCAGCAGCATCCGGACTAGCGGGGCCGGCACAGATACGCAGTATTTT. The rearrangement joins TRBV11-3 to TRBJ2-3, with 12 bases fitting TRBD2. Germline CDR1 SGHNT, CDR2 YENEEA. This CDR3 contains 17 residues. With V trimmed by 5 bases and J by 1 base, 7 bases remained unmatched.

This clonotype was seen a handful of times. The chain is built from TRBV11-2 and TRBJ2-2; the D gene is possibly TRBD1 (6 bases). The CDR3 totals 15 residues. Germline CDR1 and CDR2: SGHAT and FQNNGV. V lost 0 bases to trimming and J lost 1 base, with 6 bases between them. The CDR3 spells CASSLETGNTGELFF. The CDR3 DNA reads TGTGCCAGCAGCTTAGAGACAGGGAACACCGGGGAGCTGTTTTTT.

The chain joins TRBV7-2 to TRBJ2-5; no clear D gene. The CDR3 extends over 13 amino acids. Per germline, CDR1 SGHTA and CDR2 FQGNSA. V was shortened by 6 bases and J by 5 bases, with 13 bases between the two germline ends. CDR3 DNA sequence: TGTGCCAGCAGTGGACGGATTCTTGAGACCCAGTACTTC. Its translation: CASSGRILETQYF.

This clonotype showed up just a few times. V gene TRBV12-3 or TRBV12-4 combines with J gene TRBJ1-3; D call uncertain. V was trimmed by 6 bases and J by 0 bases, leaving 18 bases between them. This CDR3 spans 17 amino acids. The CDR3 sequence: CASSPIGGLHSGNTIYF. The CDR3 coding sequence is TGTGCCAGCAGCCCCATCGGTGGGCTTCACTCTGGAAACACCATATATTTT.

V and J are TRBV12-3 or TRBV12-4 and TRBJ1-1; TRBD1 might be the D (6 bases). The CDR3 covers 14 residues. Trimming cost V 3 bases and J 1 base, with 9 bases left between them. CDR3 nucleotides: TGTGCCAGCAGTTTCACAGGGACGAACACTGAAGCTTTCTTT. Amino acids: CASSFTGTNTEAFF.

This sequence joins TRBV7-6 and TRBJ2-7, with 9 bases fitting TRBD1. CDR3 size: 16 residues. Germline CDR1 SGHVS, CDR2 FNYEAQ. The ends lost 0 bases at V and 1 base at J; junction bases unmatched: 4. This CDR3 reads CASSLASGTGSYEQYF. The DNA of the CDR3 is TGTGCCAGCAGCTTAGCCTCCGGGACAGGGTCCTACGAGCAGTACTTC.

This clonotype appeared a few times. CDR3 region: CASSERVGFTDTQYF. CDR3 nucleotides: TGTGCCAGCAGCGAGAGGGTCGGCTTCACAGATACGCAGTATTTT. The rearrangement joins TRBV11-1 to TRBJ2-3, with D tentatively TRBD2 (5 bases). V lost 5 bases to trimming and J lost 2 bases, with 14 bases between them. Germline assignment: CDR1 SGHAT and CDR2 FQDESV (reference sequence). The CDR3 loop spans 15 amino acids.

This rearrangement joins TRBV4-2 to TRBJ2-5, with TRBD1 matching 8 bases. CDR3 length: 14 residues. J was trimmed by 5 bases and V by 3 bases; bases with no gene match: 5. Per germline, CDR1 LGHNA and CDR2 YNFKEQ. The CDR3 loop reads CASSQQGAEETQYF. CDR3 nucleotides: TGTGCCAGCAGCCAGCAGGGGGCAGAGGAGACCCAGTACTTC.

This clonotype was counted between two and nine times. The chain links TRBV6-1 to TRBJ2-1, with D perhaps matching TRBD1 (6 bases). V was shortened by 8 bases and J by 0 bases, with 14 bases between the two germline ends. Germline lookup yields CDR1 MNHNS and CDR2 SASEGT. This CDR3 has 15 residues. The CDR3 is CASSPTGISYNEQFF. CDR3 DNA sequence: TGTGCCAGCTCCCCAACAGGGATCTCCTACAATGAGCAGTTCTTC.

The chain joins TRBV7-2 to TRBJ2-3; D not resolved. The ends were cut back, 3 bases at V and 0 bases at J, with 7 bases in the middle. Germline V gene data show CDR1 as SGHTA and CDR2 as FQGNSA. This CDR3 spans 14 amino acids. In DNA, the CDR3 is TGTGCCAGCAGCTTGGTGGTTAGCACAGATACGCAGTATTTT. Its translation: CASSLVVSTDTQYF.

This chain links TRBV5-1 with TRBJ2-2, with 8 bases identical to TRBD2. The CDR3 contains 15 residues. Germline V CDR1 and CDR2: SGHRS, YFSETQ. J lost 4 bases, V lost 4 bases, and 6 bases had no gene match. The CDR3 sequence: CASSVSGGVTGELFF. The CDR3 DNA reads TGCGCCAGCAGCGTCAGCGGGGGAGTCACCGGGGAGCTGTTTTTT.

V is TRBV7-9 and J is TRBJ2-7; D tentatively fits TRBD1 or TRBD2 (5 bases each). Germline CDR1 reads SEHNR; CDR2 reads FQNEAQ (reference sequence). This CDR3 is built from 15 residues. Trimming cost V 5 bases and J 6 bases, with 20 bases left between them. The CDR3 spells CASSLLPGAPAEQYF. The DNA for the CDR3 is TGTGCCAGCAGCCTCCTTCCCGGGGCACCAGCCGAGCAGTACTTC.

This clonotype was counted between two and nine times. The V gene is TRBV21-1, the J gene TRBJ1-1; TRBD1, the table's D call, was not compared with the DNA. TRBV21-1 is a pseudogene segment. The CDR3 spans 18 residues. CDR3: CASSPPWPHRATNTEAFF. CDR3 sequence (DNA): TGTGCCAGCAGTCCTCCCTGGCCACACAGGGCTACGAACACTGAAGCTTTCTTT.

The chain carries TRBV19 and TRBJ2-5; D remains unclear. The CDR3 sequence is 13 residues long. Germline CDR1 LNHDA, CDR2 SQIVND (reference sequence). The germline V and J ends were trimmed by 4 bases and 5 bases, with 11 bases remaining between them. The CDR3 loop reads CASSRATLETQYF. The CDR3 nucleotides read TGTGCCAGTAGTAGAGCGACATTGGAGACCCAGTACTTC.

This clonotype was counted only a few times. V is TRBV6-5 and J is TRBJ1-2; D call uncertain. The germline CDR1 and CDR2 sequences are MNHEY and SVGAGI. V was shortened by 2 bases and J by 4 bases, with 14 bases between the two germline ends. The CDR3 covers 15 residues. CDR3 bases: TGTGCCAGCAGTTACCCAAACGAGGGAATCTATGGCTACACCTTC. This gives the protein CASSYPNEGIYGYTF.

The chain is built from TRBV30 and TRBJ1-2; 8 bases agree with TRBD1. V shed 2 bases, J shed 8 bases, and the junction held 7 bases outside the gene matches. The length of the CDR3 is 13 residues. The germline gives CDR1 GTSNPN, CDR2 SVGIG (reference sequence). As DNA, the CDR3 is TGTGCCTGGAGTTCTACAGGGGGGAGAGGCTACACCTTC. This gives the protein CAWSSTGGRGYTF.

This clonotype was seen ten or more times. The CDR3 DNA follows: TGTGCCAGCAGTTTAGGAGGGTTTTGGCCCAGCACCGGAGATACGCAGTATTTT. The encoded protein is CASSLGGFWPSTGDTQYF. The chain links TRBV28 to TRBJ2-3; D may be TRBD2 (6 bases). In germline, CDR1 is MDHEN, CDR2 SYDVKM. V lost 2 bases and J 5 bases, leaving 23 bases between the germline ends. The CDR3 runs to 18 residues.

The V gene is TRBV7-9, the J gene TRBJ2-3; D perhaps matches TRBD2 (7 bases). Trimming pared 3 bases from V and 5 bases from J, leaving 9 bases between. The CDR3 sequence is 13 residues long. The germline CDR1 and CDR2 sequences are SEHNR and FQNEAQ (reference sequence). The CDR3 sequence is CASSFGGRDTQYF. CDR3 DNA sequence: TGTGCCAGCAGCTTCGGGGGGCGAGATACGCAGTATTTT.

The chain employs TRBV7-9 and TRBJ2-7; no clear D gene. The CDR3 spans 13 residues. Trimming stripped 5 bases from V and 5 bases from J, with 13 bases between. Germline V gene lookup returns CDR1 SEHNR and CDR2 FQNEAQ (reference sequence). The DNA of the CDR3 is TGTGCCAGCAGCCCCGTGGCCCCAAACGAGCAGTACTTC. Its translation is CASSPVAPNEQYF.

This clonotype has more than one count but fewer than ten. The V gene is TRBV5-1, the J gene TRBJ2-2, with TRBD1 as a possible D gene (5 bases). The germline gives CDR1 SGHRS, CDR2 YFSETQ. Between the trimmed V and J ends, which lost 4 bases and 1 base, there was a span of 14 bases. The CDR3 consists of 16 residues. CDR3 DNA: TGCGCCAGCAGCCCCAGCACGACAGTGAACACCGGGGAGCTGTTTTTT. It encodes CASSPSTTVNTGELFF.

This rearrangement joins TRBV7-6 to TRBJ2-7; TRBD2 aligns across 13 bases. There are 15 residues in the CDR3. CDR1 SGHVS and CDR2 FNYEAQ come from the germline V gene. V lost 4 bases and J lost 6; bases outside the gene matches: 6. Written as DNA, the CDR3 is TGTGCCAGCAGCTCGCCGGGACTAGCGGGATCCGAGCAGTACTTC. Its translation is CASSSPGLAGSEQYF.

The chain employs TRBV20-1 and TRBJ2-1; 7 bases agree with TRBD1. There are 12 residues in the CDR3. V lost 6 bases and J lost 6; bases outside the gene matches: 5. Germline V gives CDR1 DFQATT, CDR2 SNEGSKA (reference sequence). The CDR3 bases are TGCAGTGCATTAAGGGACAGCAATGAGCAGTTCTTC. It codes for CSALRDSNEQFF.

The chain is built from TRBV4-3 and TRBJ2-3, with TRBD2 matching 15 bases. Losses at the gene ends were 4 bases for V and 11 bases for J; bases not matched to a gene: 4. CDR1 and CDR2 from the germline V gene are LGHNA and YSLEER. This CDR3 region has 14 residues. The CDR3 DNA reads as TGCGCCAGCAGCCCGTTGGGACTAGCGGGAGGGCAGTATTTT. Translated, it gives CASSPLGLAGGQYF.

In this sample, this clonotype turned up a few times. The chain recombines TRBV7-2 with TRBJ1-5; D call uncertain. The germline CDR1 and CDR2 sequences are SGHTA and FQGNSA. The V and J ends lost 2 bases and 3 bases respectively, with 5 bases between them. The CDR3 loop spans 13 amino acids. The CDR3 spells CASSLYVNQPQHF. CDR3 coding DNA: TGTGCCAGCAGCTTATATGTCAATCAGCCCCAGCATTTT.